Following are 17 T cell receptor beta chains from one sample sequenced in a study of immune heterogeneity within non-small cell lung tumors. It was a multiplex PCR that amplified TCR beta CDR3, with 32 V and 13 J primers. From the multiplex PCR reads, TCRdb called clonotypes with MiXCR, one entry per CDR3 protein. The sample consists of roughly 10,000 distinct CDR3 sequences, more than 15% of them appearing once. Bulk tumor genomic DNA served as template, at 600 ng per sample. During surgery, several far-apart biopsies were obtained from every primary tumor. Newly diagnosed with untreated non-small cell lung cancer, the patients underwent curative surgery. The sample taken for sequencing was lung tumor tissue. These TCRs come from a man aged 55-75 years with non-small cell lung cancer.

The sample holds a few counts of this clonotype. This rearrangement joins TRBV5-1 to TRBJ1-3; 8 nucleotides agree with TRBD1. V trimming: 3 bases; J trimming: 4 bases; junction bases outside the gene matches: 3. The CDR3 covers 14 residues. Germline V gives CDR1 SGHRS, CDR2 YFSETQ. CDR3 DNA sequence: TGCGCCAGCAGCTGGGGACAGGAGGGAAACACCATATATTTT. Amino acids: CASSWGQEGNTIYF.

In this sample, this clonotype is medium-sized (0.01 to 0.1%). The chain carries TRBV12-3 or TRBV12-4 and TRBJ1-6; D unresolved. The CDR3 length is 15 residues. V was pared by 2 bases and J by 5 bases, with 10 bases between. The CDR3 DNA follows: TGTGCCAGCAGTTTATATCCGCTTGATAATTCACCCCTCCACTTT. Its translation is CASSLYPLDNSPLHF.

In regard to this clonotype: At one of its ends the junction is not consistent with the germline gene, which may arise from a read error. The rearrangement joins TRBV28 to TRBJ2-1; TRBD1 aligns across 10 bases. The V gene's germline CDR1 is MDHEN and CDR2 SYDVKM. The CDR3 has 15 residues. The CDR3: CANSTRDRGKYEQFF. CDR3 sequence (DNA): TGTGCCAACAGTACCCGGGACAGGGGTAAATATGAGCAGTTCTTC.

This clonotype is judged medium-sized. The chain couples TRBV27 to TRBJ1-2; TRBD1 matches at 8 bases. V shed 6 bases and J 5 bases; nucleotides not matched to a gene: 5. Germline CDR1 reads MNHEY; CDR2 reads SMNVEV (reference sequence). The CDR3 contains 13 residues. Written as DNA, the CDR3 is TGTGCCAGCAGCCTCAGGGGGCTTTATGGCTACACCTTC. Its translation is CASSLRGLYGYTF.

This clonotype is medium-sized by share. The chain links TRBV6-1 to TRBJ2-1; 7 positions match TRBD2. CDR3 length equals 14 residues. After removal of 5 bases from V and 5 bases from J, the junction contained 6 bases not matched to a gene. The V gene's germline CDR1 is MNHNS and CDR2 SASEGT. The CDR3 spells CASSKREENNEQFF. CDR3 in DNA: TGTGCCAGCAGTAAGCGGGAAGAGAACAATGAGCAGTTCTTC.

This clonotype is termed medium-sized (0.01 to 0.1%). The chain links TRBV18 to TRBJ1-1; weak D call: TRBD1 (5 bases). There are 15 residues in the CDR3. Trimming took off 4 bases at V and 1 base at J, with 13 bases between the two ends. CDR1 and CDR2 (germline): KGHSH, LQKENI. Written as DNA, the CDR3 is TGTGCCAGCTCACTCGGGGGTGGGACGAACACTGAAGCTTTCTTT. This translates into CASSLGGGTNTEAFF.

In its sample, this clonotype was seen many times. The CDR3 sequence is CASSFGTNNEQFF. In nucleotides, the CDR3 is TGTGCCAGCAGTTTCGGGACTAACAATGAGCAGTTCTTC. The chain carries TRBV12-3 or TRBV12-4 and TRBJ2-1; 7 positions match TRBD2. There are 13 residues in the CDR3. V dropped 3 bases and J dropped 5; count of bases not matched to a gene: 1.

With respect to this clonotype: Being one base from a much bigger clone, this may be a read error. The CDR3 sequence is CASSYGRGCGQKNYGYTF. The CDR3 DNA reads TGTGCCAGCAGTTACGGAAGAGGGTGTGGACAAAAAAACTATGGCTACACCTTC. The chain couples TRBV6-5 to TRBJ1-2; weak D call: TRBD1 (5 bases). CDR1 is MNHEY and CDR2 is SVGAGI in the germline V gene. This CDR3 has 18 residues. With 2 bases removed from V and 2 bases from J, the gap between germline ends came to 21 bases.

This clonotype showed up many times. V gene TRBV29-1 combines with J gene TRBJ2-7, with no clear D. There are 12 residues in the CDR3. Germline CDR1 reads SQVTM; CDR2 reads ANQGSEA. Trimming took 0 bases from V and 5 from J, leaving 8 bases between them. DNA of the CDR3: TGCAGCGTTGAAGATCTACGGGACGAGCAGTACTTC. Translating gives CSVEDLRDEQYF.

By sample fraction, this clonotype is medium-sized. V usage is TRBV20-1 and J usage is TRBJ2-7; 11 positions agree with TRBD2. The CDR3 length is 15 residues. Germline V gene sequence: CDR1 DFQATT, CDR2 SNEGSKA (reference sequence). Germline trimming cut 2 bases from V and 2 bases from J; bases unmatched to any gene: 5. CDR3 sequence reads: CSARNLAGGTYEQYF. In DNA form, the CDR3 reads TGCAGTGCTAGAAATTTAGCGGGAGGGACCTACGAGCAGTACTTC.

In this sample, this clonotype turned up many times. This chain links TRBV20-1 with TRBJ2-3, with TRBD2 identical over 7 bases. V lost 3 bases and J lost 0; bases outside the gene matches: 3. The germline V gene encodes CDR1 DFQATT and CDR2 SNEGSKA (reference sequence). The CDR3 covers 14 residues. The CDR3 loop is CSASPAGSTDTQYF. The DNA of the CDR3 is TGCAGTGCTAGTCCAGCGGGAAGCACAGATACGCAGTATTTT.

This clonotype was detected ten times or more. This sequence joins TRBV30 and TRBJ1-2, with 7 positions matching TRBD1. The germline V gene has CDR1 GTSNPN and CDR2 SVGIG (reference sequence). The CDR3 length is 15 residues. Trimming cost V 3 bases and J 3 bases; bases outside gene matches: 10. CDR3 bases: TGTGCCTGGAGCCCATGGGACAGACAATACTATGGCTACACCTTC. As protein: CAWSPWDRQYYGYTF. Full variable domain (rest looked up from reference TRBV30 and TRBJ1-2): SQTIHQWPATLVQPVGSPLSLECTVEGTSNPNLYWYRQAAGRGLQLLFYSVGIGQISSEVPQNLSASRPQDRQFILSSKKLLLSDSGFYLCAWSPWDRQYYGYTFGSGTRLTVV.

This chain joins TRBV10-2 and TRBJ1-5; 8 positions match TRBD1. The germline V gene encodes CDR1 WSHSY and CDR2 SAAADI. Trimming removed 7 bases from V and 3 bases from J; junction bases left unmatched: 5. CDR3 length equals 14 residues. In DNA form, the CDR3 reads TGCGCCAGCACCAAGGGACAGGTCAATCAGCCCCAGCATTTT. This encodes CASTKGQVNQPQHF.

This chain joins TRBV11-3 and TRBJ2-2; D is unresolved. V was shortened by 1 base and J by 6 bases, with 6 bases between the two germline ends. The CDR3 length is 13 residues. The germline CDR1 and CDR2 sequences are SGHNT and YENEEA. The CDR3 here is CASSLGQAGELFF. For the CDR3, the DNA is TGTGCCAGCAGCTTAGGCCAAGCCGGGGAGCTGTTTTTT. Full variable domain (missing parts from reference TRBV11-3 and TRBJ2-2): EAGVVQSPRYKIIEKKQPVAFWCNPISGHNTLYWYLQNLGQGPELLIRYENEEAVDDSQLPKDRFSAERLKGVDSTLKIQPAELGDSAVYLCASSLGQAGELFFGEGSRLTVL.

By share, this clonotype ranks as medium-sized. The chain has TRBV6-1 and TRBJ2-2, with 8 nucleotides matching TRBD1. The germline V gene has CDR1 MNHNS and CDR2 SASEGT. The CDR3 is 16 amino acids. Trimming at V came to 6 bases and at J to 7 bases, leaving 13 bases not matched to a gene. CDR3: CASRGKLQGVGGELFF. The DNA for the CDR3 is TGTGCCAGCAGGGGAAAGTTACAGGGGGTAGGCGGGGAGCTGTTTTTT.

This chain uses TRBV20-1 with TRBJ1-3; D not certain. Germline-derived CDR1 and CDR2 are DFQATT and SNEGSKA (reference sequence). With 0 bases removed from V and 2 bases from J, the gap between germline ends came to 11 bases. There are 15 residues in the CDR3. Here the CDR3 reads CSARDREGTGNTIYF. CDR3 nucleotide sequence: TGCAGTGCTAGAGATAGGGAGGGCACTGGAAACACCATATATTTT.

By proportion, this clonotype is medium-sized (0.01 to 0.1%). The chain couples TRBV19 to TRBJ1-2, with unresolved D. Germline V CDR1 and CDR2: LNHDA, SQIVND (reference sequence). Trimming removed 7 bases from V and 2 bases from J, with 14 bases in between. The CDR3 sequence is 14 residues long. CDR3 amino acids: CASKFPGSNYGYTF. CDR3 coding DNA: TGTGCCAGTAAATTTCCTGGATCGAACTATGGCTACACCTTC.